Listed below are T cell receptor beta chains from one sample, sequenced in a study of CD8 T cells in Susac syndrome. From the immunoSEQ multiplex PCR reads, TCRdb called clonotypes with MiXCR, one entry per CDR3 protein. The data show around 130,000 distinct CDR3 sequences, roughly 96% seen once. The material sequenced was CD4+ T cells from PBMCs. These receptors were obtained from a human donor with multiple sclerosis. Each CDR3 is given with its conserved first and last residue. D genes are given only for firm matches.

V	J	D	CDR3	DNA
TRBV29-1	TRBJ2-3	.	CSASGLSNTQYF	TGCAGCGCCTCCGGACTCAGTAATACGCAGTATTTT
TRBV6-2/TRBV6-3	TRBJ2-1	.	CASSETGLNYNEQFF	TGTGCCAGCTCCGAGACTGGACTAAACTACAATGAGCAGTTCTTC
TRBV29-1	TRBJ2-3	TRBD2	CSAGRQRGGPDTQYF	TGCAGCGCCGGTCGCCAGCGGGGGGGCCCAGATACGCAGTATTTT
TRBV28	TRBJ1-6	.	CASSLEGPLHF	TGTGCCAGCAGCTTAGAGGGGCCCCTCCACTTT
TRBV29-1	TRBJ1-6	.	CSVQEGGNSPLHF	TGCAGCGTCCAGGAGGGAGGTAATTCACCCCTCCACTTT
TRBV6-5	TRBJ2-7	TRBD1	CASSSDRGSYEQYF	TGTGCCAGCAGTAGCGACAGGGGTTCCTACGAGCAGTACTTC
TRBV9	TRBJ2-3	.	CASSTLPRDTQYF	TGTGCCAGCAGCACTCTCCCGAGGGATACGCAGTATTTT
TRBV7-2	TRBJ2-5	TRBD1	CASSKVAQGVETQYF	TGTGCCAGCAGCAAAGTCGCCCAGGGGGTAGAGACCCAGTACTTC
TRBV7-2	TRBJ2-7	TRBD1	CASSLTGQIYEQYF	TGTGCCAGCAGCTTAACGGGACAGATCTACGAGCAGTACTTC
TRBV25-1	TRBJ2-7	TRBD2	CASIRSGVGEQYF	TGTGCCAGCATACGGAGCGGGGTGGGTGAGCAGTACTTC
TRBV24-1	TRBJ1-1	.	CATSVGGPITEAFF	TGTGCCACCAGTGTCGGGGGTCCCATCACTGAAGCTTTCTTT
TRBV9	TRBJ2-5	TRBD2	CASSVGTSGSQETQYF	TGTGCCAGCAGCGTAGGGACTAGCGGGTCGCAAGAGACCCAGTACTTC
TRBV7-6	TRBJ1-2	.	CASSPSGRGDYGYTF	TGTGCCAGCAGCCCCAGTGGGCGGGGCGACTATGGCTACACCTTC
TRBV12-3/TRBV12-4	TRBJ2-4	TRBD2	CASRASGLENIQYF	TGTGCCAGCAGGGCTTCGGGACTAGAAAACATTCAGTACTTC
TRBV4-1	TRBJ2-7	TRBD1	CASSQGQGARPYEQYF	TGCGCCAGCAGCCAGGGACAGGGGGCTCGCCCCTACGAGCAGTACTTC
TRBV12-3/TRBV12-4	TRBJ2-3	TRBD1	CASSPARGLGMDTQYF	TGTGCCAGCAGTCCGGCTAGGGGGCTGGGTATGGATACGCAGTATTTT
TRBV7-2	TRBJ2-5	.	CASSPPPGQETQYF	TGTGCCAGCAGCCCTCCCCCAGGGCAGGAGACCCAGTACTTC
TRBV7-8	TRBJ2-7	.	CASSLPVGAYEQYF	TGTGCCAGCAGCCTTCCAGTCGGGGCCTACGAGCAGTACTTC
TRBV6-5	TRBJ1-2	.	CASSYNVGKDYGYTF	TGTGCCAGCAGTTACAACGTGGGCAAGGACTATGGCTACACCTTC
TRBV27	TRBJ1-1	.	CASRSMHEAFF	TGTGCCAGCAGATCCATGCATGAAGCTTTCTTT
TRBV4-3	TRBJ2-7	TRBD2	CASSQSLAGGTYEQYF	TGCGCCAGCAGCCAATCCCTAGCGGGGGGTACCTACGAGCAGTACTTC
TRBV19	TRBJ2-3	.	CASSNGVSDTQYF	TGTGCCAGTAGTAACGGGGTGTCAGATACGCAGTATTTT
TRBV11-2	TRBJ2-3	TRBD1	CASSILDRGHTQYF	TGTGCCAGCAGCATCCTCGACAGGGGGCATACGCAGTATTTT
TRBV12-3/TRBV12-4	TRBJ2-1	TRBD1	CASSLGTDGYNEQFF	TGTGCCAGCAGTTTGGGGACAGACGGATACAATGAGCAGTTCTTC